The clone carrying this T cell receptor (beta chain) has only a few counts. Its antigen is not known. The PCR used 60 V beta and 13 J beta primers. The data were produced by immunoSEQ multiplex PCR, yet TCRdb's version contains in-frame clones alone and is incomplete. The sample carries 75,000 to 95,000 clones, more than 80% recorded once. The sample originates from a study of glioma-infiltrating T cells after dendritic cell vaccination. Study-wide findings and caveats: The cohort had few patients with full blood and tumor sets.

The CDR3 covers 12 residues. Germline values: CDR1 SGHRS, CDR2 YFSETQ. The V and J ends lost 3 bases and 8 bases, in that order; junction bases with no gene match: 2. The time point is: after dendritic cell vaccination, including at tumor progression/relapse. Fresh-frozen tumor tissue and more than two years of survival data were available for all. This TCR came from a human donor with glioblastoma. Sequencing used blood, obtained after dendritic cell vaccination. This sequence joins TRBV5-1 and TRBJ1-3; 7 bases fit TRBD1. CDR3 nucleotide sequence: TGCGCCAGCAGCTGGACAGGAGACACCATATATTTT. The encoded protein is CASSWTGDTIYF.